This entry is about one T cell receptor beta chain. This entry is derived from a study of control samples from healthy donors and cancer patients. Sequencing used immunoSEQ multiplex PCR; TCRdb keeps in-frame clones, though not all of them. The sample shows approximately 170,000 clones, around 94% of them seen only once. Sequencing was performed on blood. The sequence came from a man aged 25 to 40 in good health.

The CDR3 DNA sequence: TGTGCCAGCAGTGGGGGACAGGGGAGGAATGAGCAGTTCTTC. This encodes CASSGGQGRNEQFF. The genes are TRBV2 and TRBJ2-1, with 10 bases fitting TRBD1. Germline trimming cut 4 bases from V and 7 bases from J; bases unmatched to any gene: 4. Germline lookup yields CDR1 SNHLY and CDR2 FYNNEI. The CDR3 has 14 amino acids. The variable domain in full, with the rest retrieved from reference TRBV2 and TRBJ2-1, is EPEVTQTPSHQVTQMGQEVILRCVPISNHLYFYWYRQILGQKVEFLVSFYNNEISEKSEIFDDQFSVERPDGSNFTLKIRSTKLEDSAMYFCASSGGQGRNEQFFGPGTRLTVL.